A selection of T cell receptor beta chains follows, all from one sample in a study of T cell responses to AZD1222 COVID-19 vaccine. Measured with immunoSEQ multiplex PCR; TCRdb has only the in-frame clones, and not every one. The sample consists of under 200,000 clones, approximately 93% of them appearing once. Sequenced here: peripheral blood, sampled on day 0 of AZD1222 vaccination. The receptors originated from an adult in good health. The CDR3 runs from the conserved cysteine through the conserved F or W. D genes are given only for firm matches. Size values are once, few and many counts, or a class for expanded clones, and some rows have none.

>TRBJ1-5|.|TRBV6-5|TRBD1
CASSPDRDQNQPQHF
TGTGCCAGCAGCCCGGACAGGGACCAGAATCAGCCCCAGCATTTT
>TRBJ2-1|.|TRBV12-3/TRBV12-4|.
CASLGGVDNEQFF
TGTGCCAGCTTAGGAGGGGTCGACAATGAGCAGTTCTTC
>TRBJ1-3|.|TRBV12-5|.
CASGNLQTRGAVSGNTIYF
TGTGCTAGTGGCAACCTACAGACCAGAGGGGCCGTCTCTGGAAACACCATATATTTT
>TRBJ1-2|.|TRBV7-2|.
CASGPQGLGYGYTF
TGTGCCAGCGGGCCACAAGGCCTGGGCTATGGCTACACCTTC
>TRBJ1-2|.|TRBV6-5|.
CASSFSATTNYGYTF
TGTGCCAGCAGTTTCTCGGCGACCACTAACTATGGCTACACCTTC
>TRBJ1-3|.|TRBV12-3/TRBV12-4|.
CASTSFSGNTIYF
TGTGCCAGCACCTCCTTCAGTGGAAACACCATATATTTT
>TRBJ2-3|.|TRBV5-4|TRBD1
CASRDRSTDTQYF
TGTGCCAGCCGGGACAGGAGTACAGATACGCAGTATTTT
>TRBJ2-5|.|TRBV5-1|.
CASSASGQETQYF
TGCGCCAGCAGCGCGTCCGGACAAGAGACCCAGTACTTC
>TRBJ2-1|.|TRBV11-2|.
CASSSGYNEQFF
TGTGCCAGCAGCTCAGGGTACAATGAGCAGTTCTTC
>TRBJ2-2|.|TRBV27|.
CASSTGQTGELFF
TGTGCCAGCAGCACAGGGCAAACCGGGGAGCTGTTTTTT
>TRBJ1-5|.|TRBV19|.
CASSPLPGSDQPQHF
TGTGCCAGTAGCCCCCTCCCTGGATCCGATCAGCCCCAGCATTTT
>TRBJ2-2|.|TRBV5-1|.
CASSPPGKRGAGELFF
TGCGCCAGCAGCCCGCCGGGGAAGAGAGGGGCCGGGGAGCTGTTTTTT
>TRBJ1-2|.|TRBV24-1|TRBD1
CATSDPRRGHGYTF
TGTGCCACCAGTGATCCCCGAAGGGGGCATGGCTACACCTTC
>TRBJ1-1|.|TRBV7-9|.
CASSLGYGESEAFF
TGTGCCAGCAGCTTAGGGTACGGGGAAAGTGAAGCTTTCTTT
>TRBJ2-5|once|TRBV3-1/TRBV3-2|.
CASSQDPASRETQYF
TGTGCCAGCAGCCAAGATCCTGCTAGCCGGGAGACCCAGTACTTC
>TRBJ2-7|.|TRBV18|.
CASSRDRAYEQYF
TGTGCCAGCTCACGGGACCGTGCCTACGAGCAGTACTTC
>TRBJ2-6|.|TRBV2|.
CASRVHGGRGANVLTF
TGTGCCAGCAGGGTACATGGGGGGCGTGGGGCCAACGTCCTGACTTTC
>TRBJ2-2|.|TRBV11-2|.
CASSFRRIFRGLGTGELFF
TGTGCCAGCAGCTTTCGTCGGATATTCCGGGGCCTTGGCACCGGGGAGCTGTTTTTT
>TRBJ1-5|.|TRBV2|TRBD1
CASNGEQGISNQPQHF
TGTGCCAGCAACGGGGAACAGGGGATTAGCAATCAGCCCCAGCATTTT
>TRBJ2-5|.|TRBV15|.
CATSREAPGAETQYF
TGTGCCACCAGCAGAGAAGCCCCCGGGGCAGAGACCCAGTACTTC
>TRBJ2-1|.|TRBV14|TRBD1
CASSPQGFEQFF
TGTGCCAGCAGCCCACAGGGGTTTGAGCAGTTCTTC
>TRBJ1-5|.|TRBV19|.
CASSPGPSRPNQPQHF
TGTGCCAGTAGTCCAGGACCGTCGCGGCCAAATCAGCCCCAGCATTTT
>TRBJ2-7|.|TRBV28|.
CASSLRQQAFAYF
TGTGCCAGCAGTCTCCGCCAACAAGCGTTCGCGTACTTC